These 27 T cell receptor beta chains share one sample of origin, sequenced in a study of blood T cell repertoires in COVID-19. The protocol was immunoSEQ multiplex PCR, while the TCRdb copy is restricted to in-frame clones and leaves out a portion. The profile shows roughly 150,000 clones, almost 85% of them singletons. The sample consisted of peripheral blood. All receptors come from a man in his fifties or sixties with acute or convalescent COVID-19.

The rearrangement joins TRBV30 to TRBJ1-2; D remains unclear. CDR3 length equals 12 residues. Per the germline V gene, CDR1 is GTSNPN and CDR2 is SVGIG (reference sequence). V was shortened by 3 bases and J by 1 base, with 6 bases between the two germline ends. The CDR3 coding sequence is TGTGCCTGGAGCGTATATAACTATGGCTACACCTTC. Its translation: CAWSVYNYGYTF.

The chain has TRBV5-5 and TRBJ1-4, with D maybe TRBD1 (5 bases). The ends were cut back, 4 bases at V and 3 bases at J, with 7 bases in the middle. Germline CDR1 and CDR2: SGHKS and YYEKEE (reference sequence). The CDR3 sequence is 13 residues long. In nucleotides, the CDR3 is TGTGCCAGCAGCCGGACACCTAATGAAAAACTGTTTTTT. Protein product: CASSRTPNEKLFF.

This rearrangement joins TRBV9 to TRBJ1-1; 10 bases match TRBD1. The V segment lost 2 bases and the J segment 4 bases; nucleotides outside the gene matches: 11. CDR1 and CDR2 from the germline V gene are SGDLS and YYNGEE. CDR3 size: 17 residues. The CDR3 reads CASSVSPRDRGTTEAFF. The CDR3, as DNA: TGTGCCAGCAGCGTTTCACCCCGGGACAGGGGAACCACTGAAGCTTTCTTT.

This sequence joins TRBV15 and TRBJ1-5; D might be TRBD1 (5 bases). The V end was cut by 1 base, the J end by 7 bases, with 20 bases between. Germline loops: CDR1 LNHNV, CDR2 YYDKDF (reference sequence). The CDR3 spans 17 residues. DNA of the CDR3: TGTGCCACCAGCAGAGTCGTATTTAGGCAGGGCCACCAGCCCCAGCATTTT. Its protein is CATSRVVFRQGHQPQHF.

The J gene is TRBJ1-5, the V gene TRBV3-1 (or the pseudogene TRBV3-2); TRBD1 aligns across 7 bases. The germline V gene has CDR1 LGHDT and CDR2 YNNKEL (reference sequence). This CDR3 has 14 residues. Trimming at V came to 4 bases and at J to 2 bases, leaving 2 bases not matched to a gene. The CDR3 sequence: CASSPTGGNQPQHF. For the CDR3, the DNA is TGTGCCAGCAGCCCAACAGGGGGCAATCAGCCCCAGCATTTT.

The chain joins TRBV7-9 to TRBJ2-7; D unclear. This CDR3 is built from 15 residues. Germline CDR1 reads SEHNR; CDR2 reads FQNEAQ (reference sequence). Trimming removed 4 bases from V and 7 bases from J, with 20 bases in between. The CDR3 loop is CASSSVAAPLREQYF. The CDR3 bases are TGTGCCAGCAGCTCTGTGGCTGCCCCTCTGAGGGAGCAGTACTTC. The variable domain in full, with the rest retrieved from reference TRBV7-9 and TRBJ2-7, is DTGVSQNPRHKITKRGQNVTFRCDPISEHNRLYWYRQTLGQGPEFLTYFQNEAQLEKSRLLSDRFSAERPKGSFSTLEIQRTEQGDSAMYLCASSSVAAPLREQYFGPGTRLTVT.

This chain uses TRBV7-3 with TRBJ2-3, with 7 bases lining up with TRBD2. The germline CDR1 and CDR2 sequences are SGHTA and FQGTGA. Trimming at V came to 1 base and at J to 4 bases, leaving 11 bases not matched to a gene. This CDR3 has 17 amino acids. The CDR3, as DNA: TGTGCCAGCAGCTTAAGGGGGGGACCATCAGGGCCAGATACGCAGTATTTT. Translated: CASSLRGGPSGPDTQYF. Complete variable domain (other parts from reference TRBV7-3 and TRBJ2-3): GAGVSQTPSNKVTEKGKYVELRCDPISGHTALYWYRQSLGQGPEFLIYFQGTGAADDSGLPNDRFFAVRPEGSVSTLKIQRTERGDSAVYLCASSLRGGPSGPDTQYFGPGTRLTVL.

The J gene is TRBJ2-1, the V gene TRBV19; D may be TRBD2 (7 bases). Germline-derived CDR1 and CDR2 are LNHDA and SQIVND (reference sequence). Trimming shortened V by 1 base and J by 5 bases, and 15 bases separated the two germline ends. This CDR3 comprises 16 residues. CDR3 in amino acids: CASSIGGGGRNNEQFF. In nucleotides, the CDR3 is TGTGCCAGTAGTATAGGGGGGGGCGGTCGAAACAATGAGCAGTTCTTC. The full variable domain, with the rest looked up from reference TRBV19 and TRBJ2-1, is DGGITQSPKYLFRKEGQNVTLSCEQNLNHDAMYWYRQDPGQGLRLIYYSQIVNDFQKGDIAEGYSVSREKKESFPLTVTSAQKNPTAFYLCASSIGGGGRNNEQFFGPGTRLTVL.

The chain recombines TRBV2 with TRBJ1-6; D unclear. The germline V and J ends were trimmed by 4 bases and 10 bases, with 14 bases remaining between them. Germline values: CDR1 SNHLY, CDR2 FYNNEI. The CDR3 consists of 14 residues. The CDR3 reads CASSVEGSRSPLHF. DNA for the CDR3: TGTGCCAGCAGTGTTGAGGGTAGTCGCTCACCCCTCCACTTT.

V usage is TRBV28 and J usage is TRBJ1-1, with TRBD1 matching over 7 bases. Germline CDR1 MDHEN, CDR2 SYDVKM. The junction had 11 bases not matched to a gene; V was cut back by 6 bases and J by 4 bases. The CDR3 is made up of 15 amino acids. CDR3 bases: TGTGCCAGCAGAAAAGACAGGGACGGGGTCACTGAAGCTTTCTTT. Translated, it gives CASRKDRDGVTEAFF.

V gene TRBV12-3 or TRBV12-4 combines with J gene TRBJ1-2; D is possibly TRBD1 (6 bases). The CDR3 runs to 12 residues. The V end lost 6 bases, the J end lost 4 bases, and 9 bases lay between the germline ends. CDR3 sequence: CASSKQGYGYTF. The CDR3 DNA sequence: TGTGCCAGCAGCAAACAGGGCTATGGCTACACCTTC.

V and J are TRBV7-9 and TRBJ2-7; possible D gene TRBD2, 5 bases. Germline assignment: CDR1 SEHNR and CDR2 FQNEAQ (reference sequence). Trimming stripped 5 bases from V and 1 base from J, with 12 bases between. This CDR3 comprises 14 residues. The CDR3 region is CASSVGLESYEQYF. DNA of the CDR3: TGTGCCAGCAGCGTAGGACTGGAATCCTACGAGCAGTACTTC.

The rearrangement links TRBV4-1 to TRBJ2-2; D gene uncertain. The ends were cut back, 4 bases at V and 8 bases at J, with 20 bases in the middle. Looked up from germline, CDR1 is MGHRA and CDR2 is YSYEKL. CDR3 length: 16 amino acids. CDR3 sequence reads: CASSRTGVGLAGELFF. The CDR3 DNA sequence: TGCGCCAGCAGCCGAACCGGTGTCGGGTTGGCAGGGGAGCTGTTTTTT.

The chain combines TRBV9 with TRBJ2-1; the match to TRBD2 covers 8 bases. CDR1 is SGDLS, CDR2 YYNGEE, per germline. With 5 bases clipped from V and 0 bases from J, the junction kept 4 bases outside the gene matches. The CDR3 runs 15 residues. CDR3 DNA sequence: TGTGCCAGCAGTATTAGCGGGACCTCCTACAATGAGCAGTTCTTC. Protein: CASSISGTSYNEQFF.

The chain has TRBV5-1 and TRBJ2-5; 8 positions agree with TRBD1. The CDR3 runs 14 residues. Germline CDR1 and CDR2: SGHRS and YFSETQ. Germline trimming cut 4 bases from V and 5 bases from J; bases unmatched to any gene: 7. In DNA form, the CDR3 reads TGCGCCAGCAGCGAAGGACAGGGTGGGGAGACCCAGTACTTC. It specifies CASSEGQGGETQYF. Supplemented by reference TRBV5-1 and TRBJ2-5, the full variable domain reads KAGVTQTPRYLIKTRGQQVTLSCSPISGHRSVSWYQQTPGQGLQFLFEYFSETQRNKGNFPGRFSGRQFSNSRSEMNVSTLELGDSALYLCASSEGQGGETQYFGPGTRLLVL.

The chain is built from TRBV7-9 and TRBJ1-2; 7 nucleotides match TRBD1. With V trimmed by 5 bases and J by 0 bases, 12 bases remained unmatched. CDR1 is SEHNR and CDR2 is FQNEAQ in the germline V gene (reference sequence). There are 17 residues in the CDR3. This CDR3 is CASSLPIDRVANYGYTF. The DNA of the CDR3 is TGTGCCAGCAGCCTACCTATCGACAGGGTAGCTAACTATGGCTACACCTTC.

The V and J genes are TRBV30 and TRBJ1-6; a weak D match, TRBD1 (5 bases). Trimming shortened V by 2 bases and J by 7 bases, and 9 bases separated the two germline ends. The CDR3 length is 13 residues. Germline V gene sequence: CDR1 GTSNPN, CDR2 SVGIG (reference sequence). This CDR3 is CAWSIQVNSPLHF. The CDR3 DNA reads TGTGCCTGGAGTATACAGGTCAATTCACCCCTCCACTTT.

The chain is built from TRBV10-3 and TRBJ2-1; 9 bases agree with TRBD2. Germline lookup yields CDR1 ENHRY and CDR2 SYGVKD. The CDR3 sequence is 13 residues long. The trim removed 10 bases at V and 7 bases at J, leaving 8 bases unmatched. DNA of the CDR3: TGTGCCACCGAAGTAGCGGGGGCAAATGAGCAGTTCTTC. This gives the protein CATEVAGANEQFF.

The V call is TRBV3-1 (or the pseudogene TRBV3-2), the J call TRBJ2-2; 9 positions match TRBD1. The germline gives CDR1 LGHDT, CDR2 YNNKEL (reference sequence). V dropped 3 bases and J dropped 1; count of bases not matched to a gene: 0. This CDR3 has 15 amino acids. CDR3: CASSQGQGNTGELFF. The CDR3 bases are TGTGCCAGCAGCCAGGGACAGGGGAACACCGGGGAGCTGTTTTTT.

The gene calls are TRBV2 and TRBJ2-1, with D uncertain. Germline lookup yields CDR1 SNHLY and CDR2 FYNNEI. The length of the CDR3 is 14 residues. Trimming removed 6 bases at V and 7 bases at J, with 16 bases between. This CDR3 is CASRPFLVGNEQFF. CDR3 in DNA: TGTGCCAGCAGACCCTTTCTTGTCGGGAATGAGCAGTTCTTC.

As DNA, the CDR3 is TGCGCCAGCAGCCAGGCCTATGGCTACACCTTC. Translation: CASSQAYGYTF. The chain is built from TRBV4-1 and TRBJ1-2; D is ambiguous. This CDR3 comprises 11 residues. Germline values: CDR1 MGHRA, CDR2 YSYEKL. V was pared by 3 bases and J by 4 bases, with 3 bases between.

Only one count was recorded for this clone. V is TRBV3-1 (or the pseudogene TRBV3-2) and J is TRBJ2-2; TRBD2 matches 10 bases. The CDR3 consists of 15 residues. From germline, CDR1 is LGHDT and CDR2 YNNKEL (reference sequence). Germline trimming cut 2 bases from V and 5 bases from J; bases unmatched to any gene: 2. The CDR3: CASSQTSGITGELFF. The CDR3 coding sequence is TGTGCCAGCAGCCAAACTAGCGGGATAACCGGGGAGCTGTTTTTT.

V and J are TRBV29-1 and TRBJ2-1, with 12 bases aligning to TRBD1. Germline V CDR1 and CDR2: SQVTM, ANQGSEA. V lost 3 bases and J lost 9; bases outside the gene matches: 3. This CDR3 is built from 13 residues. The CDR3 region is CSVEGTGGFEQFF. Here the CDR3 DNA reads TGCAGCGTTGAGGGGACAGGGGGCTTTGAGCAGTTCTTC.

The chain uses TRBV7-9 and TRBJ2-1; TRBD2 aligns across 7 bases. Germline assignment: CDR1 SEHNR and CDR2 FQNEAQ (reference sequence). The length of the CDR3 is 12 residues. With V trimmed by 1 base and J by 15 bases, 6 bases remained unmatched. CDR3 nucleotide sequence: TGTGCCAGCAGCTTAGGTGGGAGGGCCTTGTTCTTC. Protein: CASSLGGRALFF.

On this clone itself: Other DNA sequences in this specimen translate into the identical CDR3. The CDR3 DNA follows: TGTGCCAGCAGTCCACAGGGGGCGCGTCAGCCCCAGCATTTT. It yields the protein CASSPQGARQPQHF. The gene calls are TRBV2 and TRBJ1-5, with 9 bases lining up with TRBD1. Trimming cost V 5 bases and J 6 bases; bases outside gene matches: 5. CDR3 length: 14 residues. Germline CDR1 and CDR2: SNHLY and FYNNEI.

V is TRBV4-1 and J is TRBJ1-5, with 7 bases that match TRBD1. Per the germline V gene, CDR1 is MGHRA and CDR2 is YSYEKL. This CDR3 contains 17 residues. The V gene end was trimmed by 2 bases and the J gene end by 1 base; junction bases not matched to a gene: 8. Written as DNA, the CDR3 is TGCGCCAGCAGCCAATCTAAAGGGGGCTTGAGCAATCAGCCCCAGCATTTT. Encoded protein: CASSQSKGGLSNQPQHF.

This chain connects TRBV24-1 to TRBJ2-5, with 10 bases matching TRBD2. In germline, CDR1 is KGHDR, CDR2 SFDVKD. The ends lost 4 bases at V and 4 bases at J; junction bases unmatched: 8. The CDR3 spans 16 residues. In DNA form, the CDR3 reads TGTGCCACCAGTGACCCAGCGGGAGGGATCCCAGAGACCCAGTACTTC. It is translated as CATSDPAGGIPETQYF.